This T cell receptor beta chain derives from a study of blood T cell repertoires in COVID-19. Study-wide context: Sites in the United States, Italy and Spain provided acute and convalescent COVID-19 samples. Sources were T cells, B-cell-depleted T cells, or PBMCs; the material itself was cDNA or gDNA.

As processed by the authors: Reference gene primer amplification yielded estimated nucleated cell counts. The protocol was immunoSEQ multiplex PCR, while the TCRdb copy is restricted to in-frame clones and leaves out a portion. V, J and clone size are those of that table, while D and trimming were read from the DNA. The repertoire holds nearly 100,000 clones, with roughly 84% as singletons. Germline V CDR1 and CDR2: SGHRS, YFSETQ. The length of the CDR3 is 17 residues. J lost 4 bases, V lost 0 bases, and 8 bases had no gene match. The clonotype originates from a woman in her fifties or sixties with acute or convalescent COVID-19. Sequencing was done on a sample of peripheral blood. The chain carries TRBV5-1 and TRBJ1-5; 9 bases are shared with TRBD1. CDR3 nucleotides: TGCGCCAGCAGCTTGGGTTCGGTGGGGACAGGGAATCAGCCCCAGCATTTT. Translating it yields CASSLGSVGTGNQPQHF.